These 6 T cell receptor beta chains originate from one sample sequenced in a study of CD4+ T cells in melanoma (dated by TCRdb to about 2022). Library prep was done by the immunoSEQ multiplex PCR assay. The clones in this table, taken by TCRdb from immuneACCESS, are in-frame only. Not every clone is retained; where verified, under half of the shortfall comes from an unresolved V gene, and the cause of the rest is unknown. The sample has 6,400 or so clones on record, 69% of them singletons. The ten most abundant clones make up 30% of the sample. The specimen was cells from a culture (not recorded whether cultured in vitro). The origin of the receptors is a human donor with melanoma.

The V and J genes are TRBV7-8 and TRBJ2-7; TRBD2 is a possible D gene (5 bases). CDR3 size: 17 residues. The V gene's germline CDR1 is SGHVS and CDR2 FQNEAQ. V shed 5 bases and J shed 2 bases, with 22 bases lying between them. The CDR3 DNA reads as TGTGCCAGCAGCCCTCGCCGGGGTCCGAGCCAACCCTACGAGCAGTACTTC. Its translation is CASSPRRGPSQPYEQYF.

The rearrangement uses TRBV9 and TRBJ1-1; D gene uncertain. Germline assignment: CDR1 SGDLS and CDR2 YYNGEE. The CDR3 has 14 residues. V lost 3 bases, J lost 4 bases, and 13 bases lay in between. The CDR3 DNA follows: TGTGCCAGCAGCGCTTCCATTAGCGGCACTGAAGCTTTCTTT. Translation gives CASSASISGTEAFF.

The table lists this clone with a few counts. The chain has TRBV9 and TRBJ1-1; D is uncertain. The V gene lost 0 bases and the J gene lost 7 bases, with 10 bases spanning the gap. This CDR3 is built from 13 residues. The germline gives CDR1 SGDLS, CDR2 YYNGEE. The CDR3 DNA is TGTGCCAGCAGCGTAGCTGACCGACGTGAAGCTTTCTTT. Protein: CASSVADRREAFF.

The gene calls are TRBV2 and TRBJ1-4; D perhaps matches TRBD1 (6 bases). Between the trimmed V and J ends, which lost 6 bases and 3 bases, there was a span of 14 bases. The length of the CDR3 is 15 residues. Germline V gives CDR1 SNHLY, CDR2 FYNNEI. CDR3 residues: CASRRSTGSNEKLFF. The CDR3 nucleotides are TGTGCCAGCAGGAGATCGACAGGCTCTAATGAAAAACTGTTTTTT.

The CDR3: CASTGQGNLGNQPQHF. The CDR3 DNA reads TGTGCCAGCACCGGACAGGGGAACCTCGGCAATCAGCCCCAGCATTTT. J is TRBJ1-5 and V is TRBV2; TRBD1 matches at 9 bases. This CDR3 is 16 amino acids long. Germline-derived CDR1 and CDR2 are SNHLY and FYNNEI. V was pared by 7 bases and J by 2 bases, with 9 bases of the junction left unmatched.

The chain carries TRBV11-2 and TRBJ2-3; D is possibly TRBD2 (6 bases). CDR3 length: 12 residues. Germline V lookup: CDR1 SGHAT, CDR2 FQNNGV. With 5 bases removed from V and 6 bases from J, the gap between germline ends came to 9 bases. CDR3 coding DNA: TGTGCCAGCAGCCTAGGGAGGGATACGCAGTATTTT. Translating gives CASSLGRDTQYF.